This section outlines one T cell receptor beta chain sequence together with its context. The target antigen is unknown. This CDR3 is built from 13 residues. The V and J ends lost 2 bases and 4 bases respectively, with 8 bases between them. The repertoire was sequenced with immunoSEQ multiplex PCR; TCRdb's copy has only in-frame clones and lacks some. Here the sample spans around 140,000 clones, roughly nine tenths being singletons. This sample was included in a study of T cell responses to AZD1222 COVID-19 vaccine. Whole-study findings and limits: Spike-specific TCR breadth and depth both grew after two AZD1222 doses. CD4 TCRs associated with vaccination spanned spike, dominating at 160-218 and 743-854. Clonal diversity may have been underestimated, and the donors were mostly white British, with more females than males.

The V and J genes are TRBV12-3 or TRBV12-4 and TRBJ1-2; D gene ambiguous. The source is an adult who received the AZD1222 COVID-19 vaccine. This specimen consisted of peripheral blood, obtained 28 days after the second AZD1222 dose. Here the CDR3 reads CASSLFSPYGYTF. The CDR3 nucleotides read TGTGCCAGCAGTTTATTTAGCCCCTATGGCTACACCTTC.